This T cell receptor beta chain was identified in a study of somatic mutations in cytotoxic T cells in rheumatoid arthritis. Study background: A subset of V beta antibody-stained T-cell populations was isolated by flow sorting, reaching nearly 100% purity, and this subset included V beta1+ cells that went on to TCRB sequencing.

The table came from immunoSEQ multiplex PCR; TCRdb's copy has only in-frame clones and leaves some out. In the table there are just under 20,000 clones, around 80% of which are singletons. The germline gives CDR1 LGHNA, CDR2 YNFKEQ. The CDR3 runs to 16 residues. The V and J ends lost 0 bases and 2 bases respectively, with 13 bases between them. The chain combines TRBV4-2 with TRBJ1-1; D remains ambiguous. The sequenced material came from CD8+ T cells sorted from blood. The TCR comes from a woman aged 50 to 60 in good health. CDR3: CASSQDSVSLNTEAFF. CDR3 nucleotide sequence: TGTGCCAGCAGCCAAGATTCAGTATCCCTTAACACTGAAGCTTTCTTT.